This record looks at one T cell receptor beta chain sequence and its context. Its cognate antigen is unknown. Time point here: patch test 1, 2 weeks after DPC sensitization. The treatment is: therapeutic diphenylcyclopropenone sensitization with weekly scalp DPC. The sample comes from a study of human T cells and chemical hapten exposure. As for the study in general: During the approximately 25-week study period, patients had diphenylcyclopropenone applied to the scalp every week.

Study-level results: Patch test score was positively correlated with the counts of PT1 expanded TCRs.

Original data processing: With a range of about 23,224 to 750,000, the median per sample was around 96,000 TCRs. TCRdb independently ran MiXCR on the RACE reads; one entry per CDR3 protein. The V and J calls follow TCRdb's processing rather than the paper's. The table shows 370,000 or so distinct CDR3 sequences, with about 4.8% occurring only once. The CDR3 has 15 residues. Germline trimming cut 7 bases from V and 6 bases from J; bases unmatched to any gene: 12. Germline CDR1 and CDR2: LNHNV and YYDKDF (reference sequence). The sample here was whole blood, taken in connection with sensitization to the hapten diphenylcyclopropenone (DPC). This sequence joins TRBV15 and TRBJ1-5; 7 nucleotides line up with TRBD1. This receptor was identified in a woman in her forties or fifties with alopecia areata. Some clones in this sample may be carry-over from other donors' samples. CDR3 sequence (DNA): TGTGCCACCAAAAAGGGCCAGGGGGGAATTCAGCCCCAGCATTTT. This encodes CATKKGQGGIQPQHF.